A single sample gave rise to the 28 T cell receptor beta chains below, sequenced in a study of vaccination effects on CD4 cells after COVID-19. No antigen has been identified for these receptors. Here immunoSEQ multiplex PCR was the method, and the copy in TCRdb shows in-frame clones only, minus some. The sample yields tens of thousands of clones, more than 70% seen once. Peptide-pool stimulation followed by sequencing identified expanded antigen-specific CD4+ clonotypes in the ViraFEST assay. At the end of 10 days of culture, CD4+ T cells were isolated. Nucleocapsid antibodies stayed negative before and after vaccination, showing no earlier SARS-CoV-2 infection. The material was CD4+ T cells from PBMCs cultured with HCoV-NL63 spike peptides, obtained before COVID-19 vaccination. These receptors all come from a human donor who received a COVID-19 vaccine.

The chain is built from TRBV6-2 or TRBV6-3 and TRBJ1-2, with D unclear. CDR1 and CDR2 (germline): MNHEY, SVGEGT. The CDR3 contains 13 residues. The V end was cut by 4 bases, the J end by 1 base, with 7 bases between. The CDR3 region has the DNA TGTGCCAGCAGTTCGGACGGTAACTATGGCTACACCTTC. Its protein product is CASSSDGNYGYTF.

The DNA of the CDR3 is TGTGCCAGCAGCAAAGGTTCTAACTATGGCTACACCTTC. Residues: CASSKGSNYGYTF. The chain links TRBV7-2 to TRBJ1-2; no clear D. V was trimmed by 5 bases and J by 0 bases, leaving 7 bases between them. Germline CDR1 SGHTA, CDR2 FQGNSA. The CDR3 loop spans 13 amino acids.

This chain uses TRBV29-1 with TRBJ2-6, with no clear D. Looked up from germline, CDR1 is SQVTM and CDR2 is ANQGSEA. CDR3 size: 14 residues. V lost 4 bases and J lost 4, with 11 bases in between. The CDR3 nucleotides are TGCAGCGTTGGAGATTTCTCAGGGGCCAACGTCCTGACTTTC. This gives the protein CSVGDFSGANVLTF. Filled out from reference TRBV29-1 and TRBJ2-6, the complete variable domain reads SAVISQKPSRDICQRGTSLTIQCQVDSQVTMMFWYRQQPGQSLTLIATANQGSEATYESGFVIDKFPISRPNLTFSTLTVSNMSPEDSSIYLCSVGDFSGANVLTFGAGSRLTVL.

The chain links TRBV5-1 to TRBJ2-2; 9 bases map to TRBD1. The CDR3 runs to 16 residues. In germline, CDR1 is SGHRS, CDR2 YFSETQ. Unmatched junction bases numbered 6, after V lost 5 bases and J lost 1 base. In nucleotides, the CDR3 is TGCGCCAGCAGGGACGGGACAGGGAAGAACACCGGGGAGCTGTTTTTT. As protein: CASRDGTGKNTGELFF.

The chain joins TRBV18 to TRBJ2-6, with D perhaps matching TRBD1 or TRBD2 (5 bases each). Trimming took 3 bases from V and 0 from J, leaving 18 bases between them. CDR3 length: 19 residues. From germline, CDR1 is KGHSH and CDR2 LQKENI. This CDR3 is CASSPLGPILTSGANVLTF. For the CDR3, the DNA is TGTGCCAGCTCACCCCTGGGACCTATTCTAACCTCTGGGGCCAACGTCCTGACTTTC.

CDR3 nucleotides: TGTGCCATCAGACCGGGACTAGCGGGGCCAGAGACCCAGTACTTC. This sequence encodes CAIRPGLAGPETQYF. V usage is TRBV10-3 and J usage is TRBJ2-5; 13 nucleotides align to TRBD2. There are 15 residues in the CDR3. Per the germline V gene, CDR1 is ENHRY and CDR2 is SYGVKD. The V gene end was trimmed by 6 bases and the J gene end by 4 bases; junction bases not matched to a gene: 5.

This clone showed up just a few times. V and J are TRBV7-2 and TRBJ1-4, with a tentative D call TRBD1 (6 bases). There are 16 residues in the CDR3. Trimming removed 5 bases at V and 2 bases at J, with 15 bases between. CDR1 is SGHTA, CDR2 FQGNSA, per germline. This chain's CDR3 is CASSPYPGVTNEKLFF. The CDR3 DNA reads as TGTGCCAGCAGCCCATACCCAGGGGTCACTAATGAAAAACTGTTTTTT.

The chain links TRBV3-1 (or the pseudogene TRBV3-2) to TRBJ1-5, with a weak D call TRBD1 (6 bases). Germline values: CDR1 LGHDT, CDR2 YNNKEL (reference sequence). The germline V and J ends were trimmed by 2 bases and 9 bases, with 8 bases remaining between them. The CDR3 sequence is 12 residues long. The CDR3 region has the DNA TGTGCCAGCAGCCAAACGGACAGGCCCCAGCATTTT. Its translation: CASSQTDRPQHF.

The chain couples TRBV10-3 to TRBJ2-1; D remains ambiguous. Per germline, CDR1 ENHRY and CDR2 SYGVKD. This CDR3 region has 15 residues. V lost 2 bases and J 2 bases, leaving 10 bases between the germline ends. As DNA, the CDR3 is TGTGCCATCAGTGAGAGGTCATCCCCCTACAATGAGCAGTTCTTC. Its translation: CAISERSSPYNEQFF.

CDR3 sequence (DNA): TGCGCCAGCAGCTTTACAGGGAGCCACGAGCAGTACGTC. Translation gives CASSFTGSHEQYV. V gene TRBV5-1 combines with J gene TRBJ2-7, with a weak D call TRBD1 (6 bases). Trimming took 2 bases from V and 5 from J, leaving 11 bases between them. The germline CDR1 and CDR2 sequences are SGHRS and YFSETQ. The CDR3 consists of 13 residues.

This clone was seen a single time. The rearrangement uses TRBV29-1 and TRBJ2-5; TRBD2 matches at 8 bases. The CDR3 contains 13 residues. Trimming at V came to 7 bases and at J to 5 bases, leaving 9 bases not matched to a gene. Germline loops: CDR1 SQVTM, CDR2 ANQGSEA. The CDR3 DNA reads as TGCAGCGCCGGGGGGGGCCCGACGGAGACCCAGTACTTC. Its protein product is CSAGGGPTETQYF.

This chain links TRBV4-1 with TRBJ1-2; no firm D call. The germline V gene has CDR1 MGHRA and CDR2 YSYEKL. This CDR3 spans 15 amino acids. V lost 7 bases and J lost 1, with 16 bases in between. Here the CDR3 reads CASKLDTNFNYGYTF. DNA of the CDR3: TGCGCCAGCAAGTTAGACACCAACTTTAACTATGGCTACACCTTC.

This chain connects TRBV10-3 to TRBJ2-1, with 8 positions matching TRBD2. The germline gives CDR1 ENHRY, CDR2 SYGVKD. The CDR3 runs to 17 residues. The trim removed 2 bases at V and 4 bases at J, leaving 10 bases unmatched. The CDR3: CAISEAGAGVGYNEQFF. In nucleotides, the CDR3 is TGTGCCATCAGTGAGGCAGGAGCGGGGGTGGGTTACAATGAGCAGTTCTTC.

The chain couples TRBV5-1 to TRBJ2-1; 9 bases fit TRBD1. The germline CDR1 and CDR2 sequences are SGHRS and YFSETQ. This CDR3 spans 15 amino acids. J lost 7 bases, V lost 4 bases, and 9 bases had no gene match. The CDR3 loop reads CASSLTGTGKNEQFF. As DNA, the CDR3 is TGCGCCAGCAGCCTGACCGGGACAGGGAAAAATGAGCAGTTCTTC.

The chain combines TRBV11-3 with TRBJ2-7; D is perhaps TRBD1 or TRBD2 (6 bases each). V was clipped by 3 bases and J by 4 bases, with 13 bases between them. CDR1 and CDR2 from the germline V gene are SGHNT and YENEEA. CDR3 length: 14 residues. The CDR3 coding sequence is TGTGCCAGCAGCTTCAGGTGGGGGGCTTACGAGCAGTACGTC. Its translation: CASSFRWGAYEQYV.

The chain joins TRBV6-4 to TRBJ2-1; possible D gene TRBD2, 5 bases. This CDR3 is 13 amino acids long. CDR1 MRHNA and CDR2 SNTAGT come from the germline V gene. Deletions cut 4 bases from V and 3 bases from J, with 7 bases between. CDR3 sequence (DNA): TGTGCCAGCAGTGTGGCGGGCTACAATGAGCAGTTCTTC. As protein: CASSVAGYNEQFF.

The CDR3 is CASSLVEGTEAFF. CDR3 DNA sequence: TGTGCCAGTAGCCTAGTTGAGGGCACTGAAGCTTTCTTT. The chain uses TRBV19 and TRBJ1-1; unclear D gene. This CDR3 region has 13 residues. Trimming cost V 6 bases and J 4 bases, with 12 bases left between them. Germline CDR1 LNHDA, CDR2 SQIVND (reference sequence).

The chain employs TRBV6-5 and TRBJ1-6; 9 bases match TRBD1. The CDR3 runs 15 residues. Germline V CDR1 and CDR2: MNHEY, SVGAGI. V shed 6 bases and J 7 bases; nucleotides not matched to a gene: 7. The CDR3 is CASRRRTGDNSPLHF. In DNA, the CDR3 is TGTGCCAGCAGGAGAAGGACAGGGGACAATTCACCCCTCCACTTT.

The chain has TRBV7-2 and TRBJ2-3, with D unresolved. From germline, CDR1 is SGHTA and CDR2 FQGNSA. There are 14 residues in the CDR3. The V and J ends lost 4 bases and 0 bases respectively, with 8 bases between them. This CDR3 reads CASSSTLSTDTQYF. The CDR3 DNA sequence: TGTGCCAGCAGCTCTACCCTGAGCACAGATACGCAGTATTTT.

There are a few counts of this clone. This chain joins TRBV7-9 and TRBJ2-3; weak D call: TRBD2 (7 bases). The V and J ends lost 5 bases and 0 bases respectively, with 18 bases between them. There are 17 residues in the CDR3. From germline, CDR1 is SEHNR and CDR2 FQNEAQ (reference sequence). This chain's CDR3 is CASSPKRGGGSTDTQYF. The CDR3 nucleotides are TGTGCCAGCAGCCCAAAGCGAGGGGGAGGGAGCACAGATACGCAGTATTTT.

V usage is TRBV19 and J usage is TRBJ2-1; D is unclear. CDR1 LNHDA and CDR2 SQIVND come from the germline V gene (reference sequence). V was clipped by 0 bases and J by 6 bases, with 9 bases between them. The CDR3 length is 14 residues. CDR3 residues: CASSIDGTRNEQFF. The CDR3 DNA reads as TGTGCCAGTAGTATAGATGGAACTCGCAATGAGCAGTTCTTC. The whole variable domain, filled in from reference TRBV19 and TRBJ2-1, reads DGGITQSPKYLFRKEGQNVTLSCEQNLNHDAMYWYRQDPGQGLRLIYYSQIVNDFQKGDIAEGYSVSREKKESFPLTVTSAQKNPTAFYLCASSIDGTRNEQFFGPGTRLTVL.

The rearrangement links TRBV5-1 to TRBJ2-5; D gene ambiguous. The CDR3 is 11 residues long. The ends were cut back, 5 bases at V and 5 bases at J, with 7 bases in the middle. Germline CDR1 SGHRS, CDR2 YFSETQ. Here the CDR3 DNA reads TGCGCCAGCAGTAATACGGAGACCCAGTACTTC. This sequence encodes CASSNTETQYF.

The V gene is TRBV18, the J gene TRBJ2-1; D is perhaps TRBD1 (5 bases). This CDR3 has 12 amino acids. Germline loops: CDR1 KGHSH, CDR2 LQKENI. The ends were cut back, 4 bases at V and 7 bases at J, with 8 bases in the middle. CDR3 nucleotide sequence: TGTGCCAGCTCACAGCAGGGAAATGAGCAGTTCTTC. Translating gives CASSQQGNEQFF.

The CDR3 sequence is CASTGTGTEAFF. The CDR3 coding sequence is TGTGCCAGCACAGGCACTGGCACTGAAGCTTTCTTT. The chain employs TRBV28 and TRBJ1-1; no clear D. V lost 7 bases, J lost 4 bases, and 10 bases lay in between. The CDR3 has 12 residues. From germline, CDR1 is MDHEN and CDR2 SYDVKM.

The V and J genes are TRBV11-2 and TRBJ2-7, with 8 bases matching TRBD2. Germline CDR1 SGHAT, CDR2 FQNNGV. This CDR3 spans 16 amino acids. J was trimmed by 4 bases and V by 4 bases; bases with no gene match: 12. The CDR3: CASSSPTSSGGYEQYV. The DNA of the CDR3 is TGTGCCAGCAGCTCCCCGACTAGCAGCGGGGGATACGAGCAGTACGTC.

This chain connects TRBV10-2 to TRBJ2-3, with D perhaps assigned TRBD1 or TRBD2 (5 bases each). The CDR3 has 15 amino acids. CDR1 and CDR2 (germline): WSHSY, SAAADI. Trimming removed 2 bases at V and 4 bases at J, with 13 bases between. The CDR3 DNA follows: TGCGCCAGCAGTGAGCCCCCCCGGGGACCAGATACGCAGTATTTT. It translates to CASSEPPRGPDTQYF.

The V call is TRBV18, the J call TRBJ1-1; D is uncertain. CDR3 length equals 15 residues. The germline V and J ends were trimmed by 1 base and 2 bases, with 11 bases remaining between them. The V gene's germline CDR1 is KGHSH and CDR2 LQKENI. CDR3 bases: TGTGCCAGCTCACCACTAGGGAGCGGAAACACTGAAGCTTTCTTT. Its protein product is CASSPLGSGNTEAFF.

This chain joins TRBV18 and TRBJ2-3; no clear D. The V gene lost 0 bases and the J gene lost 10 bases, with 11 bases spanning the gap. From germline, CDR1 is KGHSH and CDR2 LQKENI. The length of the CDR3 is 13 residues. In DNA, the CDR3 is TGTGCCAGCTCACCACCGACGCCCAGAGCGCAGTATTTT. It specifies CASSPPTPRAQYF.